Below, 14 T cell receptor beta chains from the same sample are listed, as sequenced in a study of blood T cell repertoires in COVID-19. Here immunoSEQ multiplex PCR was the method, and the copy in TCRdb shows in-frame clones only, minus some. The table shows 270,000 or so clones, with roughly nine tenths occurring only once. Sequencing input: peripheral blood. Source of these receptors: a woman aged 25 to 39 with COVID-19, enrolled during active disease.

This chain uses TRBV2 with TRBJ2-7; D remains unclear. This CDR3 contains 10 residues. With 6 bases removed from V and 6 bases from J, the gap between germline ends came to 6 bases. Germline CDR1 reads SNHLY; CDR2 reads FYNNEI. CDR3 sequence: CASSVFEQYF. The CDR3 nucleotides read TGTGCCAGCAGCGTCTTCGAGCAGTACTTC.

The rearrangement links TRBV9 to TRBJ1-4, with TRBD1 matching over 8 bases. The junction had 7 bases not matched to a gene; V was cut back by 4 bases and J by 8 bases. The germline V gene encodes CDR1 SGDLS and CDR2 YYNGEE. The CDR3 has 14 amino acids. In nucleotides, the CDR3 is TGTGCCAGCAGCCGCAGGGGGCAGGTGGAAAAACTGTTTTTT. It specifies CASSRRGQVEKLFF. Based on the CDR3 plus reference TRBV9 and TRBJ1-4, the full variable domain is DSGVTQTPKHLITATGQRVTLRCSPRSGDLSVYWYQQSLDQGLQFLIQYYNGEERAKGNILERFSAQQFPDLHSELNLSSLELGDSALYFCASSRRGQVEKLFFGSGTQLSVL.

This clone has just one count. The rearrangement uses TRBV27 and TRBJ1-2, with 7 bases aligning to TRBD1. CDR1 and CDR2 from the germline V gene are MNHEY and SMNVEV (reference sequence). The CDR3 consists of 12 residues. V lost 6 bases, J lost 5 bases, and 3 bases stayed unmatched. The CDR3 coding sequence is TGTGCCAGCAGGACAGGGTTGTATGGCTACACCTTC. Amino acids: CASRTGLYGYTF.

This clone was counted a single time. The V gene is TRBV6-5, the J gene TRBJ2-1, with 8 bases fitting TRBD2. V gave up 2 bases and J gave up 5 bases; unmatched junction bases: 8. From germline, CDR1 is MNHEY and CDR2 SVGAGI. This CDR3 is 16 amino acids long. CDR3 loop: CASSYQGGGLNNEQFF. CDR3 nucleotides: TGTGCCAGCAGTTACCAGGGCGGGGGGCTGAACAATGAGCAGTTCTTC.

This clone was seen just once. The V and J genes are TRBV29-1 and TRBJ2-1, with 14 bases matching TRBD2. CDR1 is SQVTM and CDR2 is ANQGSEA in the germline V gene. The CDR3 length is 17 residues. Trimming at V came to 8 bases and at J to 3 bases, leaving 12 bases not matched to a gene. CDR3 nucleotide sequence: TGCAGCCTGAGCGGACTAGCGGGGGGAATAGACTACAATGAGCAGTTCTTC. Translating it yields CSLSGLAGGIDYNEQFF.

This rearrangement joins TRBV10-2 to TRBJ2-2, with TRBD2 identical over 10 bases. The CDR3 is 16 residues long. Germline CDR1 reads WSHSY; CDR2 reads SAAADI. V gave up 4 bases and J gave up 1 base; unmatched junction bases: 3. CDR3 residues: CASSARTSGNTGELFF. The DNA for the CDR3 is TGCGCCAGCAGTGCACGGACTAGCGGGAACACCGGGGAGCTGTTTTTT.

The chain links TRBV5-1 to TRBJ1-5; D unclear. Trimming cost V 0 bases and J 6 bases, with 13 bases left between them. CDR1 is SGHRS and CDR2 is YFSETQ in the germline V gene. This CDR3 region has 15 residues. This CDR3 reads CASSLGLPAGQPQHF. CDR3 nucleotides: TGCGCCAGCAGCTTGGGGCTCCCAGCAGGTCAGCCCCAGCATTTT.

The V and J genes are TRBV27 and TRBJ2-2; D unresolved. The germline V gene has CDR1 MNHEY and CDR2 SMNVEV (reference sequence). This CDR3 has 11 amino acids. The germline V and J ends were trimmed by 7 bases and 14 bases, with 14 bases remaining between them. CDR3 region: CASTPSRCLFF. The CDR3 nucleotides are TGTGCCAGCACCCCGTCCCGTTGTCTGTTTTTT.

This clone was recorded once. The rearrangement uses TRBV5-6 and TRBJ2-1, with 9 nucleotides matching TRBD2. The V gene end was trimmed by 2 bases and the J gene end by 8 bases; junction bases not matched to a gene: 8. CDR3 length equals 15 residues. From germline, CDR1 is SGHDT and CDR2 YYEEEE. This chain's CDR3 is CASSFRGGAWDEQFF. In nucleotides, the CDR3 is TGTGCCAGCAGCTTCCGCGGGGGGGCCTGGGATGAGCAGTTCTTC.

V usage is TRBV9 and J usage is TRBJ2-5; TRBD1 might be the D (6 bases). V lost 2 bases to trimming and J lost 2 bases, with 10 bases between them. CDR3 length equals 14 residues. Germline V lookup: CDR1 SGDLS, CDR2 YYNGEE. The chain's CDR3 is CASSVDSNQETQYF. DNA of the CDR3: TGTGCCAGCAGCGTGGACAGTAATCAAGAGACCCAGTACTTC. Full variable domain (missing parts from reference TRBV9 and TRBJ2-5): DSGVTQTPKHLITATGQRVTLRCSPRSGDLSVYWYQQSLDQGLQFLIQYYNGEERAKGNILERFSAQQFPDLHSELNLSSLELGDSALYFCASSVDSNQETQYFGPGTRLLVL.

The chain has TRBV29-1 and TRBJ2-1; the D gene is possibly TRBD2 (6 bases). The germline V gene encodes CDR1 SQVTM and CDR2 ANQGSEA. V was shortened by 2 bases and J by 2 bases, with 10 bases between the two germline ends. The CDR3 consists of 14 residues. The CDR3 bases are TGCAGCGTTGAAACCTGGGGGGCCTACAATGAGCAGTTCTTC. It specifies CSVETWGAYNEQFF.

The rearrangement links TRBV28 to TRBJ2-7; tentatively, D is TRBD1 (6 bases). V was trimmed by 7 bases and J by 1 base, leaving 11 bases between them. The CDR3 is made up of 13 amino acids. CDR1 and CDR2 from the germline V gene are MDHEN and SYDVKM. The CDR3 DNA reads TGTGCCAGCAACCTACAGGGTTCCTACGAGCAGTACTTC. Amino acids: CASNLQGSYEQYF.

The V call is TRBV28, the J call TRBJ1-2; 7 bases align to TRBD1. CDR3 length: 17 amino acids. Trimming took 7 bases from V and 3 from J; bases not matched to a gene: 17. Germline assignment: CDR1 MDHEN and CDR2 SYDVKM. The CDR3 DNA reads TGTGCCAGCATATCCGGGACAGCGACGGGTTACGACTATGGCTACACCTTC. Translating it yields CASISGTATGYDYGYTF.

The gene calls are TRBV21-1 and TRBJ2-5; the table's D call, TRBD1, was not checked against the DNA. TRBV21-1 is noted as a pseudogene. The CDR3 consists of 15 residues. The CDR3 sequence is CASTRTGVRGETQYF. The CDR3 DNA is TGTGCCAGCACCAGGACAGGGGTCAGGGGAGAGACCCAGTACTTC.